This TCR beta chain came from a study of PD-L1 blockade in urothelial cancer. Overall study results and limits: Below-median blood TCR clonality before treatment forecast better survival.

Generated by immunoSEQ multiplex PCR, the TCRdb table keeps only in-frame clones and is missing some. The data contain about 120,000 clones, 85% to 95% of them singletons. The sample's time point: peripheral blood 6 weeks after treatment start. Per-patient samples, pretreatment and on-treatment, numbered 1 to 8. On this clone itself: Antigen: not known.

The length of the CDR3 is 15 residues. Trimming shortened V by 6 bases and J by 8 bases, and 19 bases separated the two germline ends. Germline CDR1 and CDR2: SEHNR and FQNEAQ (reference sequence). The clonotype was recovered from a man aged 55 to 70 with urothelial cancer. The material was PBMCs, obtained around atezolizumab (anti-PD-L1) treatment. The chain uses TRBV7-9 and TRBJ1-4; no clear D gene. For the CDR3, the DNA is TGTGCCAGCAGTTATATGCTGGGAGGGTCGGAAAAACTGTTTTTT. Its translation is CASSYMLGGSEKLFF.